Listed below are T cell receptor beta chains from one sample, sequenced in a study of blood T cell repertoires in COVID-19. Method: immunoSEQ multiplex PCR; TCRdb's copy keeps in-frame clones and lacks some. Here the sample spans 74,000 or so clones, 80% to 90% being singletons. Sequencing used peripheral blood. The receptor source for this set is a human donor in a cohort sampled during active COVID-19. Each CDR3 is given with its conserved first and last residue. A D gene is named only where the DNA matches it firmly. Part of the rows lack a size; the others show once, few, many or a class for expanded clones.

clone_size	v_call	j_call	d_call	cdr3_nt	cdr3_aa
NA	TRBV4-3	TRBJ1-1	NA	TGCGCCAGCAGCCAAGAATATCGAGGGCTTGAAATGAACACTGAAGCTTTCTTT	CASSQEYRGLEMNTEAFF
NA	TRBV7-2	TRBJ2-1	NA	TGTGCCAGCAGCTCGTCAGGTGGTGAGCAGTTCTTC	CASSSSGGEQFF
NA	TRBV3-1/TRBV3-2	TRBJ2-5	NA	TGTGCCAGCAGCCAAGAAGGGAGCGGGCTTCAAGAGACCCAGTACTTC	CASSQEGSGLQETQYF
NA	TRBV28	TRBJ1-1	TRBD1	TGTGCCAGCAGTTCTTCAGGACAGGGAGGCACTGAAGCTTTCTTT	CASSSSGQGGTEAFF
once	TRBV19	TRBJ2-7	NA	TGTGCCAGTAGTGCGGAGGCCCTTGGTTCCTACGAGCAGTACTTC	CASSAEALGSYEQYF
NA	TRBV6-6	TRBJ2-3	TRBD1	TGTGCCAGCAGTTACGGACAGGGGAGGGCAGATACGCAGTATTTT	CASSYGQGRADTQYF
NA	TRBV5-1	TRBJ1-2	TRBD1	TGCGCCAGCAGCCCTGGGACAGGGGGCGTTGGCTACACCTTC	CASSPGTGGVGYTF
NA	TRBV7-9	TRBJ2-6	NA	TGTGCCAGCAGCTTAGCAGGGGCAGGAACTGGGGCCAACGTCCTGACTTTC	CASSLAGAGTGANVLTF
NA	TRBV14	TRBJ2-1	TRBD2	TGTGCCAGCAGCCAATTAAGGACTAGCGGACCCTCTGCGGATGAGCAGTTCTTC	CASSQLRTSGPSADEQFF
few	TRBV11-2	TRBJ2-7	NA	TGTGCCAGCAGCTTGGGCAGGGGCTACGAGCAGTACTTC	CASSLGRGYEQYF
NA	TRBV2	TRBJ2-3	TRBD2	TGTGCCAGCAGTCTAAACCGGGCGGGAGGGACAGATACGCAGTATTTT	CASSLNRAGGTDTQYF
once	TRBV5-1	TRBJ2-1	NA	TGCGCCAGCAGCTTGGGTCAGTACAATGAGCAGTTCTTC	CASSLGQYNEQFF
NA	TRBV5-6	TRBJ2-2	TRBD2	TGTGCCAGCAGCTTGGAGAGGGCGGGAGTAGGGGAGCTGTTTTTT	CASSLERAGVGELFF
NA	TRBV5-1	TRBJ1-3	NA	TGCGCCAGCAGCTTTGGGAGCTCTGGAAACACCATATATTTT	CASSFGSSGNTIYF
NA	TRBV6-4	TRBJ1-1	NA	TGTGCCCGAAGTCAAGCCCCACAGAGTTATACTGAAGCTTTCTTT	CARSQAPQSYTEAFF
NA	TRBV7-9	TRBJ2-1	NA	TGTGCCAGCAGCTTAAAATCCGGGCTAGCAGGTTGGAATGAGCAGTTCTTC	CASSLKSGLAGWNEQFF
once	TRBV19	TRBJ2-2	TRBD1	TGTGCCAGTAGTTCGCGGACAGGGGGCAGCACCGGGGAGCTGTTTTTT	CASSSRTGGSTGELFF
NA	TRBV29-1	TRBJ1-1	NA	TGCAGCGTTGTTAGGACAAGCACTGAAGCTTTCTTT	CSVVRTSTEAFF
NA	TRBV18	TRBJ2-1	NA	TGTGCCAGCTCACCGCCGACTAGCTCCTACAATGAGCAGTTCTTC	CASSPPTSSYNEQFF
NA	TRBV7-9	TRBJ2-2	NA	TGTGCCAGCAGCTCCCGCGCGGACACCGGGGAGCTGTTTTTT	CASSSRADTGELFF
NA	TRBV5-1	TRBJ2-7	NA	TGCGCCAGCAGCCAGCTAGGAGTGGTCGAGCAGTACTTC	CASSQLGVVEQYF
NA	TRBV6-1	TRBJ1-3	NA	TGTGCCAGCAGTGGCCGCGTCCCTCAATCCTCTGGAAACACCATATATTTT	CASSGRVPQSSGNTIYF
NA	TRBV7-9	TRBJ2-1	TRBD2	TGTGCCAGCACCCACCCGGGACTAGGACTCAATGAGCAGTTCTTC	CASTHPGLGLNEQFF
NA	TRBV24-1	TRBJ2-1	TRBD2	TGTGCCACCAGTGACCTGAAAGAGCGGGGCACGGGCAATGAGCAGTTCTTC	CATSDLKERGTGNEQFF
NA	TRBV6-5	TRBJ1-1	NA	TGTGCCAGCAGAATCATACGGGTTGCAGCTTTCTTT	CASRIIRVAAFF
NA	TRBV27	TRBJ2-7	TRBD2	TGTGCCAGCAGTTCTGGCGGGAGGGCGGTAGAGCAGTACTTC	CASSSGGRAVEQYF
NA	TRBV5-1	TRBJ2-5	NA	TGCGCCAGCAGCTTGGCGGGAGAGACCCAGTACTTC	CASSLAGETQYF
NA	TRBV5-1	TRBJ2-5	NA	TGCGCCAGCACCGTTGGAGGAGGGATTAGAGAGACCCAGTACTTC	CASTVGGGIRETQYF
NA	TRBV11-2	TRBJ2-3	NA	TGTGCCAGCAGCCCAGATGGCACAGATACGCAGTATTTT	CASSPDGTDTQYF
NA	TRBV5-1	TRBJ2-1	TRBD1	TGCGCCAGCAGCTACGGGACAGGGGGGAATGAGCAGTTCTTC	CASSYGTGGNEQFF
NA	TRBV11-2	TRBJ2-7	NA	TGTGCCAGCAGCTTAGTCAACGAGCAGTACTTC	CASSLVNEQYF
NA	TRBV7-6	TRBJ2-3	NA	TGTGCCAGCAGCTTCGGCGGGGCGCTATCAGATACGCAGTATTTT	CASSFGGALSDTQYF
NA	TRBV12-3/TRBV12-4	TRBJ2-2	NA	TGTGCCAGCAGTTTTAGGGGAACCGGGGAGCTGTTTTTT	CASSFRGTGELFF
NA	TRBV7-2	TRBJ2-2	NA	TGTGCCAGCAGCCCCTATCGATTAGGGAGAACGAACACCGGGGAGCTGTTTTTT	CASSPYRLGRTNTGELFF
NA	TRBV7-6	TRBJ2-5	NA	TGTGCCAGCAGCCCGTACCAGGAGGGTTTCGGAAAGACCCAGTACTTC	CASSPYQEGFGKTQYF
NA	TRBV9	TRBJ2-1	NA	TGTGCCAGCAGCGTTGGGGCTGGCTCCAATGAGCAGTTCTTC	CASSVGAGSNEQFF
NA	TRBV7-6	TRBJ1-6	NA	TGTGCCAGCAGCCCGAGTTTAGGAGGGAAGATGGATTCACCCCTCCACTTT	CASSPSLGGKMDSPLHF
NA	TRBV4-1	TRBJ2-1	NA	TGCGCCAGCAGCCAAGGGGGCAGGGGTGCGTACAATGAGCAGTTCTTC	CASSQGGRGAYNEQFF
few	TRBV2	TRBJ2-2	NA	TGTGCCAGCAGAGAGACAGTAAGAGGGGAGCTGTTTTTT	CASRETVRGELFF
NA	TRBV18	TRBJ1-1	NA	TGTGCCAGCTCGCTTCAGTCCCTGAACACTGAAGCTTTCTTT	CASSLQSLNTEAFF
NA	TRBV27	TRBJ2-7	NA	TGTGCCAGCAGTTTAGTGAGCGGAATAACCTACGAGCAGTACTTC	CASSLVSGITYEQYF
NA	TRBV18	TRBJ2-3	TRBD1	TGTGCCAGCTCCCGCGGACAGGGGGCGGCAGATACGCAGTATTTT	CASSRGQGAADTQYF
few	TRBV7-8	TRBJ1-5	NA	TGTGCCAGCAGCTTAGAAGCGGTCAGCCGACAGCCCCAGCATTTT	CASSLEAVSRQPQHF
NA	TRBV9	TRBJ2-3	TRBD2	TGTGCCAGCAGCCCCCCGGGGGGGGCTGGCACAGATACGCAGTATTTT	CASSPPGGAGTDTQYF
NA	TRBV24-1	TRBJ1-5	NA	TGTGCCACCAGTGCTACTGATCAGCCCCAGCATTTT	CATSATDQPQHF
NA	TRBV21-1	TRBJ2-7	NA	TGTGCCAGCAGCAAAGGGAGACAGCGAACTTACGAGCAGTACTTC	CASSKGRQRTYEQYF